The entry below describes one T cell receptor beta chain. TCR beta VDJ and CDR3 profiles were obtained from a genomic DNA template. MiXCR, applied by TCRdb to the reads, yields one record per CDR3 protein. The table has 150,000 or so distinct CDR3 sequences, roughly 63% seen once. V gave up 0 bases and J gave up 4 bases; unmatched junction bases: 5. The CDR3 is 15 residues long. The germline CDR1 and CDR2 sequences are DFQATT and SNEGSKA (reference sequence). The record originates from a study of CD8+CD57+ T cells in acquired aplastic anemia. The sample was sorted CD4+, CD8+, or CD8+CD57+ T cells (not recorded which) from PBMCs. This chain links TRBV20-1 with TRBJ2-3; 9 bases fit TRBD2. The TCR originated in a human donor in good health. The CDR3 nucleotides are TGCAGTGCTAGAGATGGGGCTAGCGGGGCAGATACGCAGTATTTT. Encoded protein: CSARDGASGADTQYF.